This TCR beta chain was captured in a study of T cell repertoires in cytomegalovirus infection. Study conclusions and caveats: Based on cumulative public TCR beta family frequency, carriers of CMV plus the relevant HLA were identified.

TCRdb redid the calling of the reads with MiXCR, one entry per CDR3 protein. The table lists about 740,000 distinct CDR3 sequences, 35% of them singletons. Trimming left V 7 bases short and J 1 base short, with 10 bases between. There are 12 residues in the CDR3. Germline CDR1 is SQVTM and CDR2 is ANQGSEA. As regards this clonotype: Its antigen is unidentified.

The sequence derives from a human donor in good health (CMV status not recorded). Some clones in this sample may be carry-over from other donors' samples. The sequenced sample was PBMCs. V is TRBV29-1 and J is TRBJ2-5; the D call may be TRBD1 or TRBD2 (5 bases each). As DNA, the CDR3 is TGCAGCGCCTGGGACGGCCAAGAGACCCAGTACTTC. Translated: CSAWDGQETQYF. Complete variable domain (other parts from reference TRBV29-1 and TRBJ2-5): SAVISQKPSRDICQRGTSLTIQCQVDSQVTMMFWYRQQPGQSLTLIATANQGSEATYESGFVIDKFPISRPNLTFSTLTVSNMSPEDSSIYLCSAWDGQETQYFGPGTRLLVL.